The clone carrying this T cell receptor (beta chain) has more than one count but fewer than ten. The target antigen is unknown. Germline V gene lookup returns CDR1 SGDLS and CDR2 YYNGEE. The CDR3 sequence is 15 residues long. V lost 0 bases and J lost 6, with 15 bases in between. Each CDR3 protein is one row after TCRdb ran MiXCR on the 5' RACE reads. The top ten hold about 21% of the sample, which has a few hundred thousand distinct CDR3 sequences, around 15% seen once. This sample stems from a study of T-cell memory formation after mild COVID-19. Background on the study: Each donor largely had its own TCR clusters.

Regarding the study as a whole: Pre-infection memory showed some responding clones, and this suggested that cross-reactive memory joined. SARS-CoV-2 specificity was not confirmed for second-wave clones peaking on day 37. Contracting clones from day 15 to 85 had balanced CD4/CD8; later expanders favoured CD4+.

Sequencing was done on a sample of PBMCs or a T cell subset sorted from them (not recorded which). The sequence derives from a man aged 18 to 30 who had mild COVID-19 (a few samples of this study predate the infection). Cell type and time point are not known. V and J are TRBV9 and TRBJ1-2; no clear D gene. The CDR3 DNA reads TGTGCCAGCAGCGTAGCTTCCGCATCTCGAGATGGCTACACCTTC. As protein: CASSVASASRDGYTF. The full variable domain, with the rest looked up from reference TRBV9 and TRBJ1-2, is DSGVTQTPKHLITATGQRVTLRCSPRSGDLSVYWYQQSLDQGLQFLIQYYNGEERAKGNILERFSAQQFPDLHSELNLSSLELGDSALYFCASSVASASRDGYTFGSGTRLTVV.